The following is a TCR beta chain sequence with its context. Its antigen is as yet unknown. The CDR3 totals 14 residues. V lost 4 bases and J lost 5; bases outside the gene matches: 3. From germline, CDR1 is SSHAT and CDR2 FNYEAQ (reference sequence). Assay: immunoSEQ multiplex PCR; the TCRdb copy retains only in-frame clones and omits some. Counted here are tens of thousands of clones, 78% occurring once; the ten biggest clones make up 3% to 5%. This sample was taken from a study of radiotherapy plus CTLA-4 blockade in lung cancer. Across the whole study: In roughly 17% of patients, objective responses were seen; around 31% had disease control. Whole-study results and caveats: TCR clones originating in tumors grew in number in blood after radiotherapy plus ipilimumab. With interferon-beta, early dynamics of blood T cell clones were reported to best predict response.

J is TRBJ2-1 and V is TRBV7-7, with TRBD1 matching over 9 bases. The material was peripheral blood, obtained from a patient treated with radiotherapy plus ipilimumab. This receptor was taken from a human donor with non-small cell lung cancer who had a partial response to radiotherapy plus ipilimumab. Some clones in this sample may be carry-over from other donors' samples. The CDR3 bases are TGTGCCAGCAGCTCTTGGGACAGGGACAATGAGCAGTTCTTC. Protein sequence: CASSSWDRDNEQFF.